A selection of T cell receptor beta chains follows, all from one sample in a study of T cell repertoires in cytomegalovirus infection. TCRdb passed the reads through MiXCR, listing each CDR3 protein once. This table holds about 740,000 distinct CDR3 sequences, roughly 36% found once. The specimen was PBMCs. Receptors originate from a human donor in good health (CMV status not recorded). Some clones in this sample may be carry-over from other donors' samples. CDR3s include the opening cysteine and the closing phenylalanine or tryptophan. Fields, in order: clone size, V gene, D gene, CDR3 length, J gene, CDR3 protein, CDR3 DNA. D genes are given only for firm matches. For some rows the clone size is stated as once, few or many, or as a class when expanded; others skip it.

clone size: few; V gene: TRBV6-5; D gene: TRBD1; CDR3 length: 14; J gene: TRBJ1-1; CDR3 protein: CASSFETGRTEAFF; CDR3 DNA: TGTGCCAGCAGTTTTGAGACAGGGAGGACTGAAGCTTTCTTT
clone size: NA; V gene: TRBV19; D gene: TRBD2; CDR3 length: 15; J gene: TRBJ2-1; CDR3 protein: CASSMGTSIHNEQFF; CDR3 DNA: TGTGCCAGTAGTATGGGGACTAGCATCCACAATGAGCAGTTCTTC
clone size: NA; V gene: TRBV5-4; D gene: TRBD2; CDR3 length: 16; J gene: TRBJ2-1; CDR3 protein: CASSLPSGSPHNEQFF; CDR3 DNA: TGTGCCAGCAGCTTGCCCAGCGGGAGTCCCCACAATGAGCAGTTCTTC
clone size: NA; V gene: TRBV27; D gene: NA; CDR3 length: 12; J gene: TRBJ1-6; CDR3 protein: CASSLFQGPLHF; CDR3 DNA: TGTGCCAGCAGTCTTTTTCAGGGCCCCCTCCACTTT
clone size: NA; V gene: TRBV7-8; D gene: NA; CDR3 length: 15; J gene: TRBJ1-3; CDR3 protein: CASSLIGDSGNTIYF; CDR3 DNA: TGTGCCAGCAGCTTAATCGGGGACTCTGGAAACACCATATATTTT
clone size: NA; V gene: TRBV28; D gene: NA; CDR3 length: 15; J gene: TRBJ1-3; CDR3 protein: CASTSGGNSGNTIYF; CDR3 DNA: TGTGCCAGCACGTCGGGGGGGAACTCTGGAAACACCATATATTTT
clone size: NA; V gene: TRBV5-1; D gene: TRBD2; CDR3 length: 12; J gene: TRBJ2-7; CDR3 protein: CASSTSGYEQYF; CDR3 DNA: TGCGCCAGCAGTACTAGCGGCTACGAGCAGTACTTC
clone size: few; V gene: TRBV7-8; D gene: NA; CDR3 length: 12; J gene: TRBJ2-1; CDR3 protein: CASSLVGHEQFF; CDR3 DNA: TGTGCCAGCAGCTTAGTAGGTCATGAGCAGTTCTTC
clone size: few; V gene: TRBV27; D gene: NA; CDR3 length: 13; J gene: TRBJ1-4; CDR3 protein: CASSYRASMSLFF; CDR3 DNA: TGTGCCAGCAGTTACAGGGCCTCAATGAGCCTGTTTTTT
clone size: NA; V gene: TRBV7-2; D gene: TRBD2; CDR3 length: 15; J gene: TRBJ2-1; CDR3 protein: CSSSRGSSGYNEQFF; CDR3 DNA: TGTTCCAGCAGCCGGGGATCTAGCGGTTACAATGAGCAGTTCTTC
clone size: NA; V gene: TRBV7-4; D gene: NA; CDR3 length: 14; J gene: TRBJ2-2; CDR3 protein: CASSFWDPTGELFF; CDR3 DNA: TGTGCCAGCAGCTTCTGGGACCCTACCGGGGAGCTGTTTTTT
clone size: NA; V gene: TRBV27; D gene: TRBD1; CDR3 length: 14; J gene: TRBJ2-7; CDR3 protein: CATQLTKTGDEQYF; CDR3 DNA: TGTGCCACCCAACTCACCAAAACAGGGGACGAGCAGTACTTC
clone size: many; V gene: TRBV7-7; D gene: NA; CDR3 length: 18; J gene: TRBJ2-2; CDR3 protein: CASSDSSIRGGSAGELFF; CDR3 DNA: TGTGCTAGCAGCGATAGCTCCATCCGGGGAGGTAGCGCCGGGGAGCTGTTTTTT
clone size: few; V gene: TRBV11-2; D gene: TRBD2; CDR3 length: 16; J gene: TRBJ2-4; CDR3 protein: CASSSLSGGAANIQYF; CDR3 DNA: TGTGCCAGCAGCTCACTTAGCGGGGGGGCCGCGAACATTCAGTACTTC